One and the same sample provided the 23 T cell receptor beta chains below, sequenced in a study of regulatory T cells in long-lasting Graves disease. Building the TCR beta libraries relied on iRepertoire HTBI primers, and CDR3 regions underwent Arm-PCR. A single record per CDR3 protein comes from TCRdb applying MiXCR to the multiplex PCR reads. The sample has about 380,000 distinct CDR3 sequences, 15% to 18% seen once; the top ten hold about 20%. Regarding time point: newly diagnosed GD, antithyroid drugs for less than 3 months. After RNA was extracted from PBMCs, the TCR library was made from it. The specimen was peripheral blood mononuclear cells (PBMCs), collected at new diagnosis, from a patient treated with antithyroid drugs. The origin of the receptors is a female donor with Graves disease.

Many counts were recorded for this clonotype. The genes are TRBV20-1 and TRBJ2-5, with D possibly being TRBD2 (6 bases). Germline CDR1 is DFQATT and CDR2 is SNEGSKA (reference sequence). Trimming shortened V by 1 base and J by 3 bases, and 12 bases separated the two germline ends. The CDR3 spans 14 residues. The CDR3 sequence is CSARVSGGKETQYF. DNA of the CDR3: TGCAGTGCTAGAGTTAGCGGAGGCAAAGAGACCCAGTACTTC.

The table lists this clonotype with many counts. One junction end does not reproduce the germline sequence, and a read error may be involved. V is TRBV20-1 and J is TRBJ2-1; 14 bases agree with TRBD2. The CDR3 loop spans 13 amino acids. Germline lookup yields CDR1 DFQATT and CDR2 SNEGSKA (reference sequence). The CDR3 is CSAEPGLAGECVF. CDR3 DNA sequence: TGCAGTGCGGAACCGGGACTAGCGGGAGAGTGCGTCTTC.

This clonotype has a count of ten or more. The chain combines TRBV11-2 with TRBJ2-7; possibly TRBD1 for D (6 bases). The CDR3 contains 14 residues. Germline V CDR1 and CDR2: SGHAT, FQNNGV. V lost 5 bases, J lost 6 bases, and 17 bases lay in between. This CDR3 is CASSAGYGTSEQYF. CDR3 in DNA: TGTGCCAGCAGCGCAGGCTATGGGACATCCGAGCAGTACTTC.

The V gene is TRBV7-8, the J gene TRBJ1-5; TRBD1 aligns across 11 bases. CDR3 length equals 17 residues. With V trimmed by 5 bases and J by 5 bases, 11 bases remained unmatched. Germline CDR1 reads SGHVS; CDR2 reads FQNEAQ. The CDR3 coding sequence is TGTGCCAGCAGCGCAGCGGGACAGGGGGGGGGTGATCAGCCCCAGCATTTT. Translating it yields CASSAAGQGGGDQPQHF. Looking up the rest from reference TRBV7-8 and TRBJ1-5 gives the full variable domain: GAGVSQSPRYKVAKRGQDVALRCDPISGHVSLFWYQQALGQGPEFLTYFQNEAQLDKSGLPSDRFFAERPEGSVSTLKIQRTQQEDSAVYLCASSAAGQGGGDQPQHFGDGTRLSIL.

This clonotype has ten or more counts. The CDR3 is CSVENRGLNRYEQYF. CDR3 DNA: TGCAGCGTTGAGAACAGGGGGCTAAATCGCTACGAGCAGTACTTC. The chain links TRBV29-1 to TRBJ2-7; 9 bases align to TRBD1. This CDR3 is built from 15 residues. V shed 3 bases, J shed 3 bases, and the junction held 9 bases outside the gene matches. Per the germline V gene, CDR1 is SQVTM and CDR2 is ANQGSEA.

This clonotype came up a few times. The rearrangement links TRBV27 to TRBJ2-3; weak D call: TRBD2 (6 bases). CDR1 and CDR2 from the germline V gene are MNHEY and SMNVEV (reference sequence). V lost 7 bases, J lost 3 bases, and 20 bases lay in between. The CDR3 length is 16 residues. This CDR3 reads CASTPRGGDKTDTQYF. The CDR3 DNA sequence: TGTGCCAGCACTCCTAGGGGAGGCGACAAGACAGATACGCAGTATTTT.

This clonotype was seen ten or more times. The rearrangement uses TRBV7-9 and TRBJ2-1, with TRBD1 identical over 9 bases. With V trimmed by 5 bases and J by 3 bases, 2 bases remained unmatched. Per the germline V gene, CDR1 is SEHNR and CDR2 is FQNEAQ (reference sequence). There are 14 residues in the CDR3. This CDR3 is CASSRTGVYNEQFF. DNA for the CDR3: TGTGCCAGCAGCCGGACAGGGGTCTACAATGAGCAGTTCTTC.

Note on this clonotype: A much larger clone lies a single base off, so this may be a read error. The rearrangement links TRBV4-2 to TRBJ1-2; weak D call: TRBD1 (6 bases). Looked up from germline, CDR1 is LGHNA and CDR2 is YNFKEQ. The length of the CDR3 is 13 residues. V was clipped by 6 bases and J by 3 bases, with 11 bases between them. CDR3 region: CASRHRVDYGYTF. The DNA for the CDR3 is TGTGCCAGCAGACACAGGGTGGACTATGGCTACACCTTC.

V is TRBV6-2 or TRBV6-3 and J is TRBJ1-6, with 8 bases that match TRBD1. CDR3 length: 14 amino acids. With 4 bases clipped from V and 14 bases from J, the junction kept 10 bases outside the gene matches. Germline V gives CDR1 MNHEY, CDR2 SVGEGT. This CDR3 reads CASSSRGQSLTLHF. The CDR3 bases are TGTGCCAGCAGTTCCAGGGGGCAGTCCCTCACCCTCCACTTT.

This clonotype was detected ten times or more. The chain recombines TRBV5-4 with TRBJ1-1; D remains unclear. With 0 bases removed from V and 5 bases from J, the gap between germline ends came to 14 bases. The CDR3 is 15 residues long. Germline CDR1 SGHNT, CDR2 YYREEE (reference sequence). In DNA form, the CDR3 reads TGTGCCAGCAGCTTGGATAAGATAGGAGGGACTGAAGCTTTCTTT. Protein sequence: CASSLDKIGGTEAFF.

The CDR3 nucleotides are TGTGCCAGCTCCCTCGGTCCAGGGCCTTTATATGGCTACACCTTC. It yields the protein CASSLGPGPLYGYTF. The V and J genes are TRBV18 and TRBJ1-2; D might be TRBD1 (5 bases). The CDR3 has 15 amino acids. Germline lookup yields CDR1 KGHSH and CDR2 LQKENI. Between the trimmed V and J ends, which lost 6 bases and 5 bases, there was a span of 19 bases.

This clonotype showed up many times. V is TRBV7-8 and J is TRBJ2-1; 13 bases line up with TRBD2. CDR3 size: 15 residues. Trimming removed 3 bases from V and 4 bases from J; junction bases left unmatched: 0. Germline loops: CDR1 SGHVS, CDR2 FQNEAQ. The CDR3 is CASSLTSGGYNEQFF. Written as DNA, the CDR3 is TGTGCCAGCAGCTTGACTAGCGGGGGGTACAATGAGCAGTTCTTC.

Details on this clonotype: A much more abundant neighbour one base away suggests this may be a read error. CDR3: CASSHQPELPSYNEQFF. CDR3 nucleotides: TGTGCCAGCAGTCACCAACCGGAACTACCATCCTACAATGAGCAGTTCTTC. The chain employs TRBV27 and TRBJ2-1; no reliable D call. V dropped 5 bases and J dropped 1 base, with 18 bases sitting between them. Germline assignment: CDR1 MNHEY and CDR2 SMNVEV (reference sequence). CDR3 length equals 17 residues.

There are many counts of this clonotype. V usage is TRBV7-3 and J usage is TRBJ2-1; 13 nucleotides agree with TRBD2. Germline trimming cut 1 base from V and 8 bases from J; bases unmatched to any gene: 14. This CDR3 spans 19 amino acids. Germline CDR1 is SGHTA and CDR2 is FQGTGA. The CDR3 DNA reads TGTGCCAGCAGCTTAAGACCGCCGGGACTAGCGGGGAGGGTCGATGAGCAGTTCTTC. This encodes CASSLRPPGLAGRVDEQFF.

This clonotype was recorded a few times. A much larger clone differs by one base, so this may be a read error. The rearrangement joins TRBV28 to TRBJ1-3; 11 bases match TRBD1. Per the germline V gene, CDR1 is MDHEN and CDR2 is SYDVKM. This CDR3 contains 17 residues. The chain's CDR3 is CASSFSGTGGSGNTICF. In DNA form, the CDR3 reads TGTGCCAGCAGTTTCTCCGGGACAGGGGGTTCAGGAAACACCATATGTTTT.

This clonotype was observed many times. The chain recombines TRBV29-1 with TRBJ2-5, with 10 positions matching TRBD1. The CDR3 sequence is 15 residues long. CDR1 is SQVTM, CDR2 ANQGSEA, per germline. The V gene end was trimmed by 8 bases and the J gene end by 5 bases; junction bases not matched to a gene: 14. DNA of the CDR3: TGCAGCACCAGGGGACAGGGGAGGGGATGGGAGACCCAGTACTTC. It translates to CSTRGQGRGWETQYF.

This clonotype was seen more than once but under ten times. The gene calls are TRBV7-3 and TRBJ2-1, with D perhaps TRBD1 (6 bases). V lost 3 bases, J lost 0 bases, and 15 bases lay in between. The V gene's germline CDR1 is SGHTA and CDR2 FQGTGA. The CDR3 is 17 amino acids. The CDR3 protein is CASSLGRRGYSYNEQFF. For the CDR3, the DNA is TGTGCCAGCAGCTTGGGGCGTAGGGGGTACTCCTACAATGAGCAGTTCTTC.

DNA for the CDR3: TGTGCCAGCAGTCCCCCCGGGACAGGTAGCAATGAGCAGTTCTTC. It is translated as CASSPPGTGSNEQFF. This chain links TRBV6-2 or TRBV6-3 with TRBJ2-1, with 8 nucleotides matching TRBD1. Germline trimming cut 5 bases from V and 6 bases from J; bases unmatched to any gene: 9. The CDR3 length is 15 residues. CDR1 is MNHEY, CDR2 SVGEGT, per germline.

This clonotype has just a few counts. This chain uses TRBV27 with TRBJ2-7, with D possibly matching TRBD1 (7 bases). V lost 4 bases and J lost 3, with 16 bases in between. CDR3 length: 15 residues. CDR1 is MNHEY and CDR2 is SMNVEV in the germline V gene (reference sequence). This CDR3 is CASSSRPQGGYEQYF. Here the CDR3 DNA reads TGTGCCAGCAGTTCCCGTCCGCAGGGGGGCTACGAGCAGTACTTC.

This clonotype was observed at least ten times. DNA of the CDR3: TGTGCCAGCAGCTCCCCATCTGGGGTACGCTCCTACGAGCAGTACTTC. Protein: CASSSPSGVRSYEQYF. The chain uses TRBV7-9 and TRBJ2-7, with unresolved D. This CDR3 contains 16 residues. The V gene lost 4 bases and the J gene lost 0 bases, with 16 bases spanning the gap. Germline CDR1 is SEHNR and CDR2 is FQNEAQ (reference sequence).

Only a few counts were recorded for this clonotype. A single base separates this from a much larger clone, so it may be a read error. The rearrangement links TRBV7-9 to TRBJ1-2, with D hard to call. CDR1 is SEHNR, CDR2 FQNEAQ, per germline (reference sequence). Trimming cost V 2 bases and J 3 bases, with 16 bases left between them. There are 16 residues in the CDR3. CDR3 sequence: CASSLSLDTADYGYTF. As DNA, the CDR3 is TGTGCCAGCAGCTTATCTTTAGACACCGCTGACTATGGCTACACCTTC.

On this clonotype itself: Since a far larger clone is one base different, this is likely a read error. CDR3 nucleotides: TGTGCCAGCAGCACTCTTCAAGAGGCCCAGTACTTC. This translates into CASSTLQEAQYF. The chain is built from TRBV2 and TRBJ2-1; D gene ambiguous. The J call may be in error: the DNA end matches TRBJ2-5 better. From germline, CDR1 is SNHLY and CDR2 FYNNEI. The CDR3 loop spans 12 amino acids.

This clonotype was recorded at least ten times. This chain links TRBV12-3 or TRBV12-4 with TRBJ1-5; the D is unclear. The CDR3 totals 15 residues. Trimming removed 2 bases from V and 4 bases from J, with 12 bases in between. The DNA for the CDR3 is TGTGCCAGCAGTTTAAAGGGTCGGACGAATCAGCCCCAGCATTTT. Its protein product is CASSLKGRTNQPQHF.